The 32 T cell receptor beta chains listed next were all sequenced from one sample in a study of cytomegalovirus exposure and HLA in healthy donors. Repertoires were generated with immunoSEQ multiplex PCR, while TCRdb's copy carries only in-frame clones and drops some. The data hold 100,000 to 150,000 clones, with roughly 90% observed a single time. The sample was PBMCs. The receptors were gathered from a man aged 25-45 years in good health and CMV-seronegative.

J is TRBJ1-5 and V is TRBV4-3; D uncertain. CDR3 length: 14 residues. The germline CDR1 and CDR2 sequences are LGHNA and YSLEER. Deletions cut 0 bases from V and 4 bases from J, with 7 bases between. The CDR3 reads CASSQDLQNQPQHF. DNA of the CDR3: TGCGCCAGCAGCCAAGATTTACAGAATCAGCCCCAGCATTTT.

The CDR3 sequence: CASSLGQTMNTEAFF. DNA for the CDR3: TGTGCCAGCAGCCTGGGACAGACCATGAACACTGAAGCTTTCTTT. The chain joins TRBV7-9 to TRBJ1-1; 7 bases agree with TRBD1. This CDR3 spans 15 amino acids. V lost 5 bases and J lost 0; bases outside the gene matches: 6. The germline V gene encodes CDR1 SEHNR and CDR2 FQNEAQ (reference sequence).

The V gene is TRBV29-1, the J gene TRBJ2-7, with a tentative D call TRBD1 (6 bases). Trimming removed 4 bases at V and 6 bases at J, with 13 bases between. Germline CDR1 and CDR2: SQVTM and ANQGSEA. This CDR3 region has 12 residues. The CDR3 is CSVGPPGAEQYF. DNA for the CDR3: TGCAGCGTTGGGCCGCCAGGGGCCGAGCAGTACTTC.

The gene calls are TRBV5-4 and TRBJ2-7; TRBD2 matches 8 bases. The CDR3 has 14 amino acids. The V gene's germline CDR1 is SGHNT and CDR2 YYREEE (reference sequence). V was pared by 6 bases and J by 5 bases, with 10 bases of the junction left unmatched. The DNA for the CDR3 is TGTGCCAGCAAGACGGGCGGGAGGACCCACGAGCAGTACTTC. Protein product: CASKTGGRTHEQYF.

This chain links TRBV5-1 with TRBJ2-7, with D perhaps TRBD2 (5 bases). Germline V lookup: CDR1 SGHRS, CDR2 YFSETQ. V lost 0 bases to trimming and J lost 1 base, with 8 bases between them. The CDR3 spans 14 residues. The CDR3 coding sequence is TGCGCCAGCAGCTTGGATCCGGGATCCTACGAGCAGTACTTC. This codes for CASSLDPGSYEQYF.

The CDR3 coding sequence is TGTGCCAGCAGCTTAGAGGGACTAGCGGGAGGAGGATCCTACGAGCAGTACTTC. Encoded protein: CASSLEGLAGGGSYEQYF. The chain carries TRBV7-9 and TRBJ2-7, with 15 nucleotides matching TRBD2. J lost 1 base, V lost 1 base, and 5 bases had no gene match. This CDR3 contains 18 residues. Germline V gene lookup returns CDR1 SEHNR and CDR2 FQNEAQ (reference sequence).

CDR3 sequence reads: CASSPREGGSGANVLTF. CDR3 nucleotides: TGTGCCAGCTCACCACGTGAGGGGGGGTCTGGGGCCAACGTCCTGACTTTC. V is TRBV18 and J is TRBJ2-6; D may be TRBD2 (7 bases). Trimming pared 1 base from V and 1 base from J, leaving 11 bases between. The germline V gene has CDR1 KGHSH and CDR2 LQKENI. The CDR3 runs 17 residues. Filled out from reference TRBV18 and TRBJ2-6, the complete variable domain reads NAGVMQNPRHLVRRRGQEARLRCSPMKGHSHVYWYRQLPEEGLKFMVYLQKENIIDESGMPKERFSAEFPKEGPSILRIQQVVRGDSAAYFCASSPREGGSGANVLTFGAGSRLTVL.

V usage is TRBV6-5 and J usage is TRBJ1-2; TRBD1 agrees at 10 bases. Germline CDR1 MNHEY, CDR2 SVGAGI. This CDR3 spans 13 amino acids. The V segment lost 5 bases and the J segment 8 bases; nucleotides outside the gene matches: 5. The chain's CDR3 is CASSDRGPLGYTF. In DNA form, the CDR3 reads TGTGCCAGCAGTGACAGGGGGCCCCTAGGCTACACCTTC.

V gene TRBV6-5 combines with J gene TRBJ2-7; 9 bases are shared with TRBD1. Trimming cost V 3 bases and J 2 bases; bases outside gene matches: 2. CDR1 and CDR2 (germline): MNHEY, SVGAGI. CDR3 length: 14 amino acids. The CDR3 coding sequence is TGTGCCAGCAGTTATGGGACAGGGACCTACGAGCAGTACTTC. Protein product: CASSYGTGTYEQYF.

The chain has TRBV7-9 and TRBJ1-5; possible D gene TRBD1, 5 bases. In germline, CDR1 is SEHNR, CDR2 FQNEAQ (reference sequence). The CDR3 consists of 15 residues. V lost 3 bases, J lost 1 base, and 10 bases lay in between. CDR3 amino acids: CASSLKGSSNQPQHF. CDR3 coding DNA: TGTGCCAGCAGCTTGAAGGGGTCGAGCAATCAGCCCCAGCATTTT.

The J gene is TRBJ2-7, the V gene TRBV10-2, with D maybe TRBD2 (5 bases). V lost 6 bases and J lost 2, with 14 bases in between. In germline, CDR1 is WSHSY, CDR2 SAAADI. This CDR3 comprises 14 residues. CDR3 protein: CASSQGSKAYEQYF. The CDR3 nucleotides are TGCGCCAGCAGCCAAGGGAGTAAGGCCTACGAGCAGTACTTC.

This clone was picked up one time. The chain couples TRBV5-1 to TRBJ1-1; 8 nucleotides match TRBD1. This CDR3 has 14 amino acids. Per germline, CDR1 SGHRS and CDR2 YFSETQ. J was trimmed by 3 bases and V by 1 base; bases with no gene match: 2. Here the CDR3 reads CASSLTGGDTEAFF. The CDR3 nucleotides are TGCGCCAGCAGCTTGACAGGGGGGGACACTGAAGCTTTCTTT.

This chain connects TRBV12-2 to TRBJ1-6; no check of the table's D call, TRBD1, against the DNA was made. TRBV12-2 is deemed a pseudogene. The CDR3 sequence is 16 residues long. The CDR3 spells CASRAVQGAWNSPLHF. CDR3 sequence (DNA): TGTGCAAGTCGCGCCGTACAGGGAGCATGGAATTCACCCCTCCACTTT.

This clone was recorded only once. The chain joins TRBV15 to TRBJ1-5, with D tentatively TRBD1 (5 bases). Germline V gene sequence: CDR1 LNHNV, CDR2 YYDKDF (reference sequence). The CDR3 sequence is 17 residues long. The V end was cut by 0 bases, the J end by 0 bases, with 12 bases between. Here the CDR3 reads CATSREGGWVSNQPQHF. CDR3 bases: TGTGCCACCAGCAGAGAGGGGGGGTGGGTTAGCAATCAGCCCCAGCATTTT.

V and J are TRBV7-9 and TRBJ2-2; possibly TRBD1 for D (6 bases). Germline assignment: CDR1 SEHNR and CDR2 FQNEAQ (reference sequence). The CDR3 loop spans 18 amino acids. V was clipped by 2 bases and J by 6 bases, with 22 bases between them. CDR3 nucleotide sequence: TGTGCCAGCAGCTTATATACAGGGCCAACCCCTTTGTCCGGGGAGCTGTTTTTT. Amino acids: CASSLYTGPTPLSGELFF.

The V call is TRBV2, the J call TRBJ2-7; TRBD2 aligns across 11 bases. Germline CDR1 reads SNHLY; CDR2 reads FYNNEI. The CDR3 contains 14 residues. V gave up 1 base and J gave up 5 bases; unmatched junction bases: 1. The CDR3 sequence is CASSEVAGGDEQYF. Written as DNA, the CDR3 is TGTGCCAGCAGTGAAGTAGCGGGAGGGGACGAGCAGTACTTC.

V gene TRBV4-3 combines with J gene TRBJ2-7; TRBD2 matches at 10 bases. There are 16 residues in the CDR3. Germline V gives CDR1 LGHNA, CDR2 YSLEER. The V segment lost 0 bases and the J segment 3 bases; nucleotides outside the gene matches: 5. The CDR3 DNA follows: TGCGCCAGCAGCCAAGATAGAACTAGCGGGAACTACGAGCAGTACTTC. Translated: CASSQDRTSGNYEQYF.

DNA for the CDR3: TGTGCCTGGGGGAAACAGGGGGCAAGGTACGAGCAGTACTTC. This sequence encodes CAWGKQGARYEQYF. The gene calls are TRBV30 and TRBJ2-7, with TRBD1 identical over 9 bases. V lost 5 bases and J lost 4; bases outside the gene matches: 9. The CDR3 sequence is 14 residues long. Germline V gene data show CDR1 as GTSNPN and CDR2 as SVGIG (reference sequence). Supplemented by reference TRBV30 and TRBJ2-7, the full variable domain reads SQTIHQWPATLVQPVGSPLSLECTVEGTSNPNLYWYRQAAGRGLQLLFYSVGIGQISSEVPQNLSASRPQDRQFILSSKKLLLSDSGFYLCAWGKQGARYEQYFGPGTRLTVT.

As DNA, the CDR3 is TGTGCCAGCAGCTTTGGAATGATTAGCGGGACCTACGAGCAGTACTTC. Amino acids: CASSFGMISGTYEQYF. V and J are TRBV7-9 and TRBJ2-7; 8 bases align to TRBD2. This CDR3 contains 16 residues. Germline lookup yields CDR1 SEHNR and CDR2 FQNEAQ (reference sequence). J was trimmed by 2 bases and V by 3 bases; bases with no gene match: 9.

The V and J genes are TRBV9 and TRBJ2-3; 12 nucleotides agree with TRBD2. This CDR3 spans 14 amino acids. V lost 3 bases, J lost 5 bases, and 1 base stayed unmatched. Per the germline V gene, CDR1 is SGDLS and CDR2 is YYNGEE. In nucleotides, the CDR3 is TGTGCCAGCAGCGCGGGACTAGCGGGAGATACGCAGTATTTT. It translates to CASSAGLAGDTQYF.

This clone has a single count. The rearrangement uses TRBV18 and TRBJ2-7; D is ambiguous. The CDR3 covers 14 residues. Germline CDR1 reads KGHSH; CDR2 reads LQKENI. V gave up 3 bases and J gave up 2 bases, with 11 bases separating them. The CDR3 nucleotides read TGTGCCAGCTCACCTCGCGGCGATACCTACGAGCAGTACTTC. Protein product: CASSPRGDTYEQYF.

The chain employs TRBV4-3 and TRBJ2-1; D is possibly TRBD1 (6 bases). V lost 0 bases, J lost 4 bases, and 16 bases lay in between. This CDR3 is built from 17 residues. From germline, CDR1 is LGHNA and CDR2 YSLEER. The CDR3: CASSQEAPRGLYNEQFF. CDR3 sequence (DNA): TGCGCCAGCAGCCAAGAAGCCCCCAGGGGTCTTTACAATGAGCAGTTCTTC.

The rearrangement joins TRBV5-1 to TRBJ1-1, with D possibly matching TRBD1 (6 bases). The V gene lost 3 bases and the J gene lost 3 bases, with 15 bases spanning the gap. Germline assignment: CDR1 SGHRS and CDR2 YFSETQ. This CDR3 comprises 15 residues. CDR3 residues: CASSSNRAADTEAFF. The CDR3 nucleotides read TGCGCCAGCAGCTCAAACAGGGCGGCGGACACTGAAGCTTTCTTT.

A few counts support this clone. The chain recombines TRBV10-2 with TRBJ2-7; D uncertain. V lost 6 bases and J lost 6, with 9 bases in between. The germline V gene has CDR1 WSHSY and CDR2 SAAADI. This CDR3 spans 11 amino acids. Here the CDR3 reads CASSSTGEQYF. CDR3 sequence (DNA): TGCGCCAGCAGCTCCACGGGCGAGCAGTACTTC.

V and J are TRBV6-1 and TRBJ2-2; D possibly corresponds to TRBD2 (6 bases). CDR1 and CDR2 (germline): MNHNS, SASEGT. V lost 2 bases, J lost 3 bases, and 10 bases lay in between. The CDR3 is made up of 15 amino acids. CDR3 in amino acids: CASSEQSGDTGELFF. DNA for the CDR3: TGTGCCAGCAGTGAACAGTCGGGAGACACCGGGGAGCTGTTTTTT.

Written as DNA, the CDR3 is TGTGCCAGCAGCTTAGCTTCGATTAGCGGGCCCTACAATGAGCAGTTCTTC. This gives the protein CASSLASISGPYNEQFF. The gene calls are TRBV7-2 and TRBJ2-1, with TRBD2 matching over 7 bases. Per the germline V gene, CDR1 is SGHTA and CDR2 is FQGNSA. The CDR3 has 17 residues. V shed 0 bases and J 2 bases; nucleotides not matched to a gene: 7.

The V gene is TRBV7-9, the J gene TRBJ1-1; D is possibly TRBD1 (5 bases). From germline, CDR1 is SEHNR and CDR2 FQNEAQ (reference sequence). CDR3 length: 13 residues. The ends were cut back, 5 bases at V and 1 base at J, with 8 bases in the middle. The CDR3 DNA reads as TGTGCCAGCAGCGGGGCCGCGAACACTGAAGCTTTCTTT. It encodes CASSGAANTEAFF.

The V call is TRBV11-2, the J call TRBJ1-2; D is possibly TRBD1 (5 bases). Germline CDR1 and CDR2: SGHAT and FQNNGV. This CDR3 is 17 amino acids long. V was clipped by 4 bases and J by 6 bases, with 24 bases between them. CDR3 protein: CASSSISGLLRGHGYTF. The CDR3 nucleotides are TGTGCCAGCAGCTCGATTTCGGGACTCTTACGAGGGCATGGCTACACCTTC.

J is TRBJ1-2 and V is TRBV6-5; D ambiguous. The CDR3 totals 12 residues. V gave up 8 bases and J gave up 3 bases, with 10 bases separating them. Per germline, CDR1 MNHEY and CDR2 SVGAGI. CDR3 protein: CASRDNYYGYTF. CDR3 DNA sequence: TGTGCCAGCCGAGATAATTACTATGGCTACACCTTC.

This chain joins TRBV5-6 and TRBJ2-1; 10 bases match TRBD2. The CDR3 extends over 15 amino acids. CDR1 is SGHDT, CDR2 YYEEEE, per germline. The V and J ends lost 3 bases and 10 bases, in that order; junction bases with no gene match: 10. The CDR3 DNA is TGTGCCAGCAGCTCTCTAGCGGGAGTCGTGTGGGAGCAGTTCTTC. As protein: CASSSLAGVVWEQFF.

The rearrangement links TRBV4-3 to TRBJ2-3, with TRBD1 as a possible D gene (6 bases). In germline, CDR1 is LGHNA, CDR2 YSLEER. The CDR3 consists of 16 residues. V was pared by 1 base and J by 0 bases, with 11 bases between. CDR3 sequence: CASSQVTGPSTDTQYF. As DNA, the CDR3 is TGCGCCAGCAGCCAAGTGACAGGTCCCAGCACAGATACGCAGTATTTT.

The chain has TRBV9 and TRBJ2-1; 8 bases fit TRBD1. The V gene end was trimmed by 3 bases and the J gene end by 6 bases; junction bases not matched to a gene: 5. Germline assignment: CDR1 SGDLS and CDR2 YYNGEE. This CDR3 spans 14 amino acids. The CDR3 loop is CASSGTGWSNEQFF. CDR3 nucleotide sequence: TGTGCCAGCAGCGGGACAGGGTGGAGCAATGAGCAGTTCTTC. The full variable domain, completed using reference TRBV9 and TRBJ2-1, is DSGVTQTPKHLITATGQRVTLRCSPRSGDLSVYWYQQSLDQGLQFLIQYYNGEERAKGNILERFSAQQFPDLHSELNLSSLELGDSALYFCASSGTGWSNEQFFGPGTRLTVL.